This T cell receptor (beta chain) was profiled in a study of blood T cell repertoires in COVID-19. Study context: Material from acute and convalescent COVID-19 was sourced from the United States, Italy and Spain. The cDNA or gDNA used as material had been derived from T cells, B-cell-depleted T cells, or PBMCs.

As originally analysed: The assay estimated nucleated cells by amplifying reference gene primers. Sequenced by immunoSEQ multiplex PCR; TCRdb stores in-frame clones only, minus some. The V and J calls and the clone size are those of that table, but D and trimming were determined from the DNA. The data contain roughly 700,000 clones, about 90% of them singletons. This receptor was obtained from a woman aged 18-29 years with acute or convalescent COVID-19. Material: peripheral blood.

CDR3 sequence reads: CASSQDPPGRTGNQPQHF. CDR3 sequence (DNA): TGCGCCAGCAGCCAAGACCCCCCGGGCCGGACGGGGAATCAGCCCCAGCATTTT. The V call is TRBV4-3, the J call TRBJ1-5, with D unresolved. Germline V lookup: CDR1 LGHNA, CDR2 YSLEER. The V and J ends lost 0 bases and 4 bases respectively, with 19 bases between them. This CDR3 is 18 amino acids long.